This is a list of T cell receptor beta chains from one sample in a study of blood T cell repertoires in COVID-19. Repertoires were generated with immunoSEQ multiplex PCR, while TCRdb's copy carries only in-frame clones and drops some. This table holds approximately 270,000 clones, roughly 90% found once. The sample consisted of peripheral blood. The source of these receptors is a middle-aged man with acute or convalescent COVID-19. Each CDR3 is given with its conserved first and last residue. The order of the fields is clone size, D gene, J gene, V gene, CDR3 protein, CDR3 DNA. The D gene is left open where the match is weak. Clone size appears in some rows only: once, few, many, or a class for an expanded clone.

clone_size: -
d_call: -
j_call: TRBJ1-2
v_call: TRBV30
cdr3_aa: CAWRLPYGYTF
cdr3_nt: TGTGCCTGGAGGCTACCATATGGCTACACCTTC

clone_size: -
d_call: -
j_call: TRBJ2-6
v_call: TRBV27
cdr3_aa: CASTLSGANVLTF
cdr3_nt: TGTGCCAGCACCCTCTCTGGGGCCAACGTCCTGACTTTC

clone_size: -
d_call: TRBD2
j_call: TRBJ2-3
v_call: TRBV18
cdr3_aa: CASSGGVHTDTQYF
cdr3_nt: TGTGCCAGCTCCGGGGGGGTGCACACAGATACGCAGTATTTT

clone_size: -
d_call: -
j_call: TRBJ2-2
v_call: TRBV7-7
cdr3_aa: CASSLGQSSGELFF
cdr3_nt: TGTGCTAGCAGCCTCGGACAGAGTAGCGGGGAGCTGTTTTTT

clone_size: -
d_call: -
j_call: TRBJ2-2
v_call: TRBV21-1
cdr3_aa: CASSTQGPGELFF
cdr3_nt: TGTGCCAGCAGCACTCAGGGGCCCGGGGAGCTGTTTTTT

clone_size: -
d_call: TRBD2
j_call: TRBJ2-3
v_call: TRBV9
cdr3_aa: CASSVGLAGGSTDTQYF
cdr3_nt: TGTGCCAGCAGCGTAGGACTAGCGGGGGGAAGCACAGATACGCAGTATTTT

clone_size: -
d_call: TRBD2
j_call: TRBJ2-7
v_call: TRBV19
cdr3_aa: CASSIAGGVSYEQYF
cdr3_nt: TGTGCCAGTAGTATAGCCGGGGGGGTCTCCTACGAGCAGTACTTC

clone_size: once
d_call: -
j_call: TRBJ2-1
v_call: TRBV7-3
cdr3_aa: CASSLGANEQFF
cdr3_nt: TGTGCCAGCAGCTTAGGGGCCAATGAGCAGTTCTTC

clone_size: -
d_call: TRBD1
j_call: TRBJ1-1
v_call: TRBV4-1
cdr3_aa: CASGTANTEAFF
cdr3_nt: TGCGCCAGCGGGACAGCGAACACTGAAGCTTTCTTT

clone_size: few
d_call: TRBD2
j_call: TRBJ2-1
v_call: TRBV2
cdr3_aa: CASSELEAGNEQFF
cdr3_nt: TGTGCCAGCAGTGAATTAGAAGCGGGGAATGAGCAGTTCTTC

clone_size: once
d_call: -
j_call: TRBJ2-7
v_call: TRBV7-2
cdr3_aa: CASSLAASFGSYEQYF
cdr3_nt: TGTGCCAGCAGCTTAGCCGCTAGCTTCGGGTCCTACGAGCAGTACTTC

clone_size: once
d_call: -
j_call: TRBJ1-4
v_call: TRBV2
cdr3_aa: CASRRATNEKLFF
cdr3_nt: TGTGCCAGCAGACGAGCAACTAATGAAAAACTGTTTTTT

clone_size: -
d_call: TRBD1
j_call: TRBJ2-7
v_call: TRBV5-6
cdr3_aa: CASSFLGPGQGIYEQYF
cdr3_nt: TGTGCCAGCAGCTTCCTTGGTCCGGGACAGGGAATCTACGAGCAGTACTTC